This TCR beta chain came from a study of identifying expanded T cells in peripheral blood. Libraries were prepared by immunoSEQ multiplex PCR; TCRdb keeps only in-frame clonotypes and omits some of them. The top ten hold less than 5.5% of the sample, which has 50,000 to 75,000 clones, about 87% seen once. During the collection period, no donor immune events like infections were recorded. This receptor was obtained from a person aged 18 to 70 in good health. Sequencing used blood.

The CDR3 spells CASSLEGDNTEAFF. CDR3 nucleotide sequence: TGTGCCAGCAGCTTAGAAGGGGATAACACTGAAGCTTTCTTT. The J gene is TRBJ1-1, the V gene TRBV7-3, with D tentatively TRBD1 (5 bases). Trimming took 2 bases from V and 2 from J, leaving 9 bases between them. Per the germline V gene, CDR1 is SGHTA and CDR2 is FQGTGA. The CDR3 runs 14 residues.